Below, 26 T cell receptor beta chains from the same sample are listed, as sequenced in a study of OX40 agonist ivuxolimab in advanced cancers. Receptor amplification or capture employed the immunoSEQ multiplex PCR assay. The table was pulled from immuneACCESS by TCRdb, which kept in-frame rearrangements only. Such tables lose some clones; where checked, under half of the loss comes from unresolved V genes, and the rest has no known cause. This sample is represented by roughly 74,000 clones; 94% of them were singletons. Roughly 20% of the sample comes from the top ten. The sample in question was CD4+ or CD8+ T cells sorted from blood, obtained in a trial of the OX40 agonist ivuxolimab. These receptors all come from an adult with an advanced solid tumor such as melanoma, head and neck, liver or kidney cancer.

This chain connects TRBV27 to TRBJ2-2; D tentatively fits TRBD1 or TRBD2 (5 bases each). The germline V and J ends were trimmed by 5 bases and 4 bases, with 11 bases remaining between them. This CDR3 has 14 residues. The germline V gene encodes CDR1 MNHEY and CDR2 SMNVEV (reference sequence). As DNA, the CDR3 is TGTGCCAGCAGTAGAGGGGTCGGCACCGGGGAGCTGTTTTTT. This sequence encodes CASSRGVGTGELFF.

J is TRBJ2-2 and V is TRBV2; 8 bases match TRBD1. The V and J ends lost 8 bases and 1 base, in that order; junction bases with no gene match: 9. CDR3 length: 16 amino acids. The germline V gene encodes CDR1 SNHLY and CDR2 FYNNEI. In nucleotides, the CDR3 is TGTGCCAGCGCCAGGGGGCGAATAGAGAACACCGGGGAGCTGTTTTTT. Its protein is CASARGRIENTGELFF.

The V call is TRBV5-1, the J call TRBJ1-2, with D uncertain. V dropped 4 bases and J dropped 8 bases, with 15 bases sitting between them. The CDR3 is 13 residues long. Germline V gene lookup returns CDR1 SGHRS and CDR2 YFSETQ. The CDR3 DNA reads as TGCGCCAGCAGCCTTGACGGTCAGGAGGGCTACACCTTC. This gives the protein CASSLDGQEGYTF.

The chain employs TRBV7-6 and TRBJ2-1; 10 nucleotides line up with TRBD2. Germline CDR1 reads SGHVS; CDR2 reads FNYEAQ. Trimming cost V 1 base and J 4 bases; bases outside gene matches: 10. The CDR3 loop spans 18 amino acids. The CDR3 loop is CASSLVRASGGLYNEQFF. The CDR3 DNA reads TGTGCCAGCAGCTTAGTGAGGGCTAGCGGGGGCCTTTACAATGAGCAGTTCTTC.

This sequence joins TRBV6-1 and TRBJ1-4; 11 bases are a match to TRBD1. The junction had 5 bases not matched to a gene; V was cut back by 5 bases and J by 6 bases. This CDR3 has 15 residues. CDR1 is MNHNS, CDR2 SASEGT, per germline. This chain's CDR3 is CASSRPGQGDEKLFF. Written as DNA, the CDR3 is TGTGCCAGCAGTCGTCCGGGACAGGGGGATGAAAAACTGTTTTTT.

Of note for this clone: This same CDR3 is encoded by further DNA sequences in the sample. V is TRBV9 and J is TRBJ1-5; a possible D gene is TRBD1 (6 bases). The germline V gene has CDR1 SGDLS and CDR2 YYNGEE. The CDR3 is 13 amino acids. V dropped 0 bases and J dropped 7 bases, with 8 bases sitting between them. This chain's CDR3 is CASSVGGGQPQHF. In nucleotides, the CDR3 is TGTGCCAGCAGCGTAGGAGGGGGACAGCCCCAGCATTTT. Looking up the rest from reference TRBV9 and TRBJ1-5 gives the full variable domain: DSGVTQTPKHLITATGQRVTLRCSPRSGDLSVYWYQQSLDQGLQFLIQYYNGEERAKGNILERFSAQQFPDLHSELNLSSLELGDSALYFCASSVGGGQPQHFGDGTRLSIL.

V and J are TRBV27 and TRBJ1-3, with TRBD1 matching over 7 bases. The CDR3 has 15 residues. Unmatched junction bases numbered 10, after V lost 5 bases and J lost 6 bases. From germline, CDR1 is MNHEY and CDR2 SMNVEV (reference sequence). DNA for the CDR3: TGTGCCAGCAGTGCCAAAGGGGGCGTCGAAAACACCATATATTTT. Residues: CASSAKGGVENTIYF.

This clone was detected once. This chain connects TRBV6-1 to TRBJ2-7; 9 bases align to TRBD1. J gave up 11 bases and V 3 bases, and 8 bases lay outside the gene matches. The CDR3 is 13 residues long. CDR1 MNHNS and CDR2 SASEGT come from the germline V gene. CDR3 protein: CASSEGQGPLEYF. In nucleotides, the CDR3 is TGTGCCAGCAGTGAGGGACAGGGACCCTTGGAGTACTTC.

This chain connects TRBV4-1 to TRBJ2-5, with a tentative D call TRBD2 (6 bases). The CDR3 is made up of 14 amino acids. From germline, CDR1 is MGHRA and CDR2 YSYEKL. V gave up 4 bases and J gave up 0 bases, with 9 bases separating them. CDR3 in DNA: TGCGCCAGCAGCCCCCGGGAGTACCAAGAGACCCAGTACTTC. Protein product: CASSPREYQETQYF.

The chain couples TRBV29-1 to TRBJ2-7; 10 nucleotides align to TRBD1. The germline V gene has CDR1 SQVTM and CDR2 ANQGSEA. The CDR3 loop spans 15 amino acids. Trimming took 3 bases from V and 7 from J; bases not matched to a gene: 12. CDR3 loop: CSVEEPGQGSWEQYF. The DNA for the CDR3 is TGCAGCGTTGAGGAACCGGGACAGGGGTCATGGGAGCAGTACTTC.

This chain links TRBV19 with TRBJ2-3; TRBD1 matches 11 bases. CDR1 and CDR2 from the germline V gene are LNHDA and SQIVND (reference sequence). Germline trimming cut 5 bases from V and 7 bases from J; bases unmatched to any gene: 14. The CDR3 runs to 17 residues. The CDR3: CASSLNPGDRGSYTQYF. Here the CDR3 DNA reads TGTGCCAGTAGTCTCAACCCCGGGGACAGGGGGTCCTATACGCAGTATTTT.

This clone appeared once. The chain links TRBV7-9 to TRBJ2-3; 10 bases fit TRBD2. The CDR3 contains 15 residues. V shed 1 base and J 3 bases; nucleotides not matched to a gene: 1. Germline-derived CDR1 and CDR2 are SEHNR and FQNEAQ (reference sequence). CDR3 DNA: TGTGCCAGCAGCTTAGGAGCGGGAGGGACAGATACGCAGTATTTT. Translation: CASSLGAGGTDTQYF.

CDR3 residues: CASSQLAGYNTGELFF. CDR3 sequence (DNA): TGCGCCAGCAGTCAACTAGCGGGGTACAATACCGGGGAGCTGTTTTTT. The gene calls are TRBV4-1 and TRBJ2-2, with 10 bases lining up with TRBD2. CDR3 length: 16 residues. V trimming: 6 bases; J trimming: 5 bases; junction bases outside the gene matches: 9. Germline V CDR1 and CDR2: MGHRA, YSYEKL.

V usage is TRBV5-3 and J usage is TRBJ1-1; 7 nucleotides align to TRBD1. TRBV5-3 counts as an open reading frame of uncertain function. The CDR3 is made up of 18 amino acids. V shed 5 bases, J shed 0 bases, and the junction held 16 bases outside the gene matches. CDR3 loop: CARRAVRTGPTMNTEAFF. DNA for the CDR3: TGTGCCAGAAGGGCGGTTCGGACAGGACCAACTATGAACACTGAAGCTTTCTTT.

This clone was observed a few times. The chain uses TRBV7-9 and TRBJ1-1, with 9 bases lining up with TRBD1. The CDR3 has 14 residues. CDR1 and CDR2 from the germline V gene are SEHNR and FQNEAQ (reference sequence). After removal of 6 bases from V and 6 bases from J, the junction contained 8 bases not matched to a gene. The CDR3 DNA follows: TGTGCCAGCAGTAGAGTGGACAGGGGCTCTGAAGCTTTCTTT. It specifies CASSRVDRGSEAFF.

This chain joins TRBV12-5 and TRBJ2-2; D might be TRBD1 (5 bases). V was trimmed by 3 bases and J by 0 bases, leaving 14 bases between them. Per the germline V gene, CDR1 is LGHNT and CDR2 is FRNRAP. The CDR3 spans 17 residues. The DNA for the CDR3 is TGTGCTAGTGGTTTATCCCAGGACACCCCGAACACCGGGGAGCTGTTTTTT. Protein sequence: CASGLSQDTPNTGELFF.

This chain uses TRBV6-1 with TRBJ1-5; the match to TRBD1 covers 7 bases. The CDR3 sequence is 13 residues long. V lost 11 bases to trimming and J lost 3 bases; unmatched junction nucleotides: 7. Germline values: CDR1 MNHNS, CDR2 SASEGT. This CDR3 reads CAGDDRDNQPQHF. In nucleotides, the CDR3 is TGTGCCGGGGATGACAGGGACAATCAGCCCCAGCATTTT.

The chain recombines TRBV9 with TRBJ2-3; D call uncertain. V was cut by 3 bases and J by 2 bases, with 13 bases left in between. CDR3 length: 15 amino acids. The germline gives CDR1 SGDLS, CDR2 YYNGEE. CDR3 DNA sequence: TGTGCCAGCAGCGGAGACCCTCCTCTCACAGATACGCAGTATTTT. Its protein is CASSGDPPLTDTQYF.

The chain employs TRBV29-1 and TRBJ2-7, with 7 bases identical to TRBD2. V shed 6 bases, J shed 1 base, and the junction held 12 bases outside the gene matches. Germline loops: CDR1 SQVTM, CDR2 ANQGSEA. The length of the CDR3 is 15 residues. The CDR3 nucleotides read TGCAGCGTGGGATGGGCGGGGGAGGTGTCCTACGAGCAGTACTTC. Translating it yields CSVGWAGEVSYEQYF.

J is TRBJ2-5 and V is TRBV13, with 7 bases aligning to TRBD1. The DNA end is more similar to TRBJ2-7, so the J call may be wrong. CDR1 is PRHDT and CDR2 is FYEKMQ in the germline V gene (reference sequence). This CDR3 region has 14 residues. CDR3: CASSLVGQDYEQYF. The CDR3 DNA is TGTGCCAGCAGCTTAGTTGGACAGGACTACGAGCAGTACTTC.

DNA of the CDR3: TGTGCCAGCAGCTACTTACAGGGCCAGCCCCAGCATTTT. It encodes CASSYLQGQPQHF. The chain uses TRBV27 and TRBJ1-5, with D possibly TRBD1 on 6 matching bases. The CDR3 runs 13 residues. Trimming removed 6 bases from V and 7 bases from J, with 13 bases in between. The V gene's germline CDR1 is MNHEY and CDR2 SMNVEV (reference sequence).

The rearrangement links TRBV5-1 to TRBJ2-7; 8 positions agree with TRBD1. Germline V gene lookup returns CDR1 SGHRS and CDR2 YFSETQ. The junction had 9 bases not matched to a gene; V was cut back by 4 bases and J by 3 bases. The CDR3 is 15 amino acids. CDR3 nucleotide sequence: TGCGCCAGCAGCCCCCGGACAGGGAGGAACTACGAGCAGTACTTC. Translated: CASSPRTGRNYEQYF.

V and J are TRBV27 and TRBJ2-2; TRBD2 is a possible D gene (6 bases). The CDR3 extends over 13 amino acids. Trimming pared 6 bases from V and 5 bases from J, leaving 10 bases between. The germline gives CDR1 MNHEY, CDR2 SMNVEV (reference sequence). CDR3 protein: CASRVRGTGELFF. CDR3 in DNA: TGTGCCAGCAGGGTACGGGGGACCGGGGAGCTGTTTTTT.

CDR3 bases: TGCGCCAGCAGCTCGACAGGGGTCACTGAAGCTTTCTTT. Residues: CASSSTGVTEAFF. The chain uses TRBV5-1 and TRBJ1-1; 8 nucleotides align to TRBD1. Per the germline V gene, CDR1 is SGHRS and CDR2 is YFSETQ. The CDR3 runs to 13 residues. J gave up 4 bases and V 3 bases, and 2 bases lay outside the gene matches.

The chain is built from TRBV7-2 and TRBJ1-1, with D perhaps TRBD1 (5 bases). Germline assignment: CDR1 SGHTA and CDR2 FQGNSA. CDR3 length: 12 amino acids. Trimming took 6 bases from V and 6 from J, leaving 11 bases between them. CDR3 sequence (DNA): TGTGCCAGCAGGTTCCGGGGCGCTGAAGCTTTCTTT. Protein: CASRFRGAEAFF.

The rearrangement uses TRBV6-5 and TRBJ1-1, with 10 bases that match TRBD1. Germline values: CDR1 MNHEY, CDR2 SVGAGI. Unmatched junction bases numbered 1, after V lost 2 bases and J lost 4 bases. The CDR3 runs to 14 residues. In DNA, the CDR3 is TGTGCCAGCAGTTACAGGACAGGGGGCACTGAAGCTTTCTTT. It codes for CASSYRTGGTEAFF.